This T cell receptor (beta chain) appears in the sequencing data of a study of blood T cell repertoires in COVID-19. Overall study context: The cDNA or gDNA used as material had been derived from T cells, B-cell-depleted T cells, or PBMCs.

Germline assignment: CDR1 LGHNA and CDR2 YNFKEQ. Trimming took 3 bases from V and 4 from J, leaving 9 bases between them. The CDR3 spans 14 residues. Profiled with immunoSEQ multiplex PCR; TCRdb holds only in-frame clones, not every one. The sample has about 260,000 clones, about 89% seen once. This clone showed up just a few times. The V and J genes are TRBV4-2 and TRBJ2-2; D possibly corresponds to TRBD1 (5 bases). This sequence originates from a man aged 35-49 years who had recovered from COVID-19. Sequencing was done on a sample of peripheral blood. DNA of the CDR3: TGTGCCAGCAGCCAGGGGCAGAGCACCGGGGAGCTGTTTTTT. Translation gives CASSQGQSTGELFF.